Listed below are T cell receptor beta chains from one sample, sequenced in a study of blood T cell repertoires in COVID-19. Using immunoSEQ multiplex PCR, the repertoire was profiled, and TCRdb retains in-frame clones only, with some absent. Of tens of thousands of clones listed, 70% to 80% were seen once; the top ten hold around 32%. Material: peripheral blood. The origin of the receptors is a human donor in a cohort sampled during active COVID-19. The CDR3 runs from the conserved cysteine through the conserved F or W. D genes are given only for firm matches. Rows give clone size only sometimes, using once, few, many, or a class for an expanded clone.

J gene	V gene	D gene	clone size	CDR3 protein	CDR3 DNA
TRBJ2-1	TRBV5-1	TRBD1	.	CASSSGTGGPYNEQFF	TGCGCCAGCAGCTCCGGGACAGGTGGGCCGTACAATGAGCAGTTCTTC
TRBJ2-2	TRBV5-4	.	few	CASSLTENTGELFF	TGTGCCAGCAGCTTGACAGAGAACACCGGGGAGCTGTTTTTT
TRBJ2-7	TRBV19	.	few	CASSSQKFGMQYF	TGTGCCAGTAGTAGTCAAAAGTTCGGGATGCAGTACTTC
TRBJ2-5	TRBV5-1	.	.	CASSYKETQYF	TGCGCCAGCAGCTATAAAGAGACCCAGTACTTC
TRBJ1-1	TRBV6-2/TRBV6-3	.	.	CASSLTLSPGTEAFF	TGTGCCAGCAGTTTAACACTCTCCCCGGGCACTGAAGCTTTCTTT
TRBJ2-7	TRBV30	TRBD1	.	CAWSVVYSRGNEQYF	TGTGCCTGGAGTGTAGTCTATTCCAGGGGGAACGAGCAGTACTTC
TRBJ1-4	TRBV3-1/TRBV3-2	.	once	CASSQEGRGEKLFF	TGTGCCAGCAGCCAAGAGGGGAGGGGCGAAAAACTGTTTTTT
TRBJ2-7	TRBV2	.	.	CASRTYSGPYEQYF	TGTGCCAGCAGGACGTATAGCGGACCCTACGAGCAGTACTTC
TRBJ1-5	TRBV7-9	TRBD1	.	CATGQGMPQHF	TGTGCCACCGGACAGGGGATGCCCCAGCATTTT
TRBJ2-2	TRBV18	.	.	CASSPDKVGTGELFF	TGTGCCAGCTCACCAGATAAAGTCGGGACCGGGGAGCTGTTTTTT
TRBJ1-2	TRBV6-2/TRBV6-3	.	.	CASSDLSRGSNYGYTF	TGTGCCAGCAGTGACTTATCCAGGGGATCTAACTATGGCTACACCTTC
TRBJ1-1	TRBV7-3	.	few	CASSVDFNTEAFF	TGTGCCAGCAGCGTAGACTTTAACACTGAAGCTTTCTTT
TRBJ2-1	TRBV12-5	.	.	CASGFDRYNEQFF	TGTGCTAGTGGTTTTGACAGATACAATGAGCAGTTCTTC
TRBJ1-1	TRBV28	TRBD1	.	CASSSPRQGGIGATEAFF	TGTGCCAGCAGTTCGCCCCGACAGGGTGGAATCGGGGCCACTGAAGCTTTCTTT
TRBJ2-1	TRBV4-1	TRBD2	.	CASSPRGLALGSSYNEQFF	TGCGCCAGCAGCCCAAGAGGACTAGCGCTGGGTAGCTCCTACAATGAGCAGTTCTTC
TRBJ2-7	TRBV5-6	.	.	CASSLRGGRYEQYF	TGTGCCAGCAGCCTCCGAGGGGGACGATACGAGCAGTACTTC
TRBJ2-3	TRBV15	TRBD1	.	CATSVSRTGTDTQYF	TGTGCCACCAGCGTATCCAGGACAGGTACAGATACGCAGTATTTT
TRBJ1-1	TRBV27	.	.	CASSFLGAEAFF	TGTGCCAGCAGTTTTCTGGGCGCTGAAGCTTTCTTT
TRBJ2-3	TRBV19	.	.	CASSIQSGGTDTQYF	TGTGCCAGTAGTATTCAGTCAGGGGGCACAGATACGCAGTATTTT
TRBJ2-1	TRBV7-7	.	.	CASSRGMGDEQFF	TGTGCCAGCAGCCGAGGTATGGGTGATGAGCAGTTCTTC
TRBJ1-1	TRBV4-3	TRBD1	.	CASSPLYRGGGTEAFF	TGCGCCAGCAGCCCTTTGTACAGGGGAGGTGGGACTGAAGCTTTCTTT
TRBJ1-1	TRBV5-1	.	.	CANERVGSMNTEAFF	TGCGCCAACGAGCGAGTCGGTTCCATGAACACTGAAGCTTTCTTT
TRBJ2-1	TRBV12-5	.	.	CASGLGGPTNNEQFF	TGTGCTAGTGGTTTAGGCGGGCCTACCAACAATGAGCAGTTCTTC
TRBJ2-5	TRBV29-1	TRBD1	.	CSVARGQETQYF	TGCAGCGTTGCCAGGGGGCAAGAGACCCAGTACTTC
TRBJ1-6	TRBV7-8	.	.	CASSPTLVHPNSPLHF	TGTGCCAGCAGCCCCACCTTAGTCCACCCAAATTCACCCCTCCACTTT
TRBJ1-1	TRBV24-1	TRBD1	.	CATSDAAGGEIEAFF	TGTGCCACCAGTGATGCCGCAGGGGGTGAAATTGAAGCTTTCTTT
TRBJ1-1	TRBV19	.	.	CASSRGWTEAFF	TGTGCCAGTAGCCGAGGATGGACTGAAGCTTTCTTT
TRBJ1-3	TRBV29-1	.	.	CSVTAGSGNTIYF	TGCAGCGTCACGGCAGGGTCTGGAAACACCATATATTTT
TRBJ1-5	TRBV19	TRBD1	.	CASSLDRANQPQHF	TGTGCCAGTAGTCTCGACAGGGCCAATCAGCCCCAGCATTTT
TRBJ1-1	TRBV6-1	.	.	CASSEVGGRGGTEAFF	TGTGCCAGCAGTGAAGTCGGCGGAAGGGGTGGCACTGAAGCTTTCTTT
TRBJ2-2	TRBV19	.	.	CASRRRGSGTGELFF	TGTGCCAGTAGGCGCAGGGGATCGGGGACCGGGGAGCTGTTTTTT
TRBJ2-5	TRBV4-2	TRBD2	.	CASSQSKISGSGLAGQETQYF	TGTGCCAGCAGCCAATCAAAGATTTCAGGGTCGGGACTAGCGGGGCAAGAGACCCAGTACTTC
TRBJ2-3	TRBV24-1	TRBD2	.	CATSDYSGRDTDTQYF	TGTGCCACCAGTGATTATAGCGGGAGAGACACAGATACGCAGTATTTT